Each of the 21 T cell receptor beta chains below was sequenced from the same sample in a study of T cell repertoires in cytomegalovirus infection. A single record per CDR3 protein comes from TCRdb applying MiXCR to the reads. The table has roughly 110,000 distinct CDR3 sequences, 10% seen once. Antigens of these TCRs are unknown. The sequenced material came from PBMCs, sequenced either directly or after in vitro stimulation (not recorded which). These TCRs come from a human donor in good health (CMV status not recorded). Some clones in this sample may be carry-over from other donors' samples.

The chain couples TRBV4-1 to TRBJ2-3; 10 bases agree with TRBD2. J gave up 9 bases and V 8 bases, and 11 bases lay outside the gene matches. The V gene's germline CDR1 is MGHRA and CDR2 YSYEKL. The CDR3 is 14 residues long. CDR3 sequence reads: CASQEREGLGTQYF. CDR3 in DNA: TGCGCCAGCCAGGAGCGGGAGGGCCTAGGGACGCAGTATTTT.

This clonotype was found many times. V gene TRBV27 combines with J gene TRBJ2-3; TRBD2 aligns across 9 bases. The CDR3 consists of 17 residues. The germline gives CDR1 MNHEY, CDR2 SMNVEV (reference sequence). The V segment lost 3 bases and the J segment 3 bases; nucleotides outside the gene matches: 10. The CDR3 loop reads CASSLLRSGRKTDTQYF. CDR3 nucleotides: TGTGCCAGCAGTTTGCTTCGGAGCGGGAGGAAGACAGATACGCAGTATTTT.

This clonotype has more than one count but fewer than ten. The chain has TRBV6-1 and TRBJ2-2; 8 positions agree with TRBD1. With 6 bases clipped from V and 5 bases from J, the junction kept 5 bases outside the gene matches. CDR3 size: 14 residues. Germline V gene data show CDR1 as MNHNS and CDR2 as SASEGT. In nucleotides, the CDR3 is TGTGCCAGCAGGAGACGGACAGGGACCGGGGAGCTGTTTTTT. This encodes CASRRRTGTGELFF.

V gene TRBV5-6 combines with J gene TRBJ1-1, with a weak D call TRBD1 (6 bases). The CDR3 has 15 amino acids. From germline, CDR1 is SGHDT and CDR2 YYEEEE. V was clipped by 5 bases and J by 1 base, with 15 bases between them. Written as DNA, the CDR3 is TGTGCCAGCAGGGATGCGGGACACTCGAACACTGAAGCTTTCTTT. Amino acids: CASRDAGHSNTEAFF.

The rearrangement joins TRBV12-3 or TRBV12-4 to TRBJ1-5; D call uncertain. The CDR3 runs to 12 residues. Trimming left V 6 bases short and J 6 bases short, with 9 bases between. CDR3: CASSSPSQPQHF. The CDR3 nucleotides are TGTGCCAGCAGCTCTCCGAGTCAGCCCCAGCATTTT.

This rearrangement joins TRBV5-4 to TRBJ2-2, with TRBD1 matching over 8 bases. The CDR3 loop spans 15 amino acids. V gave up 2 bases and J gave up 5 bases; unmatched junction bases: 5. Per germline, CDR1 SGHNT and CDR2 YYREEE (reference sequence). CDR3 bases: TGTGCCAGCAGCTTCAGACAGGGGTATACCGGGGAGCTGTTTTTT. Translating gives CASSFRQGYTGELFF.

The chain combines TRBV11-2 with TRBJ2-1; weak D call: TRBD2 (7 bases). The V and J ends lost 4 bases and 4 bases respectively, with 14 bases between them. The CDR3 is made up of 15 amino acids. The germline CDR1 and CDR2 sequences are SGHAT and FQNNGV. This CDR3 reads CASSSSRGQYNEQFF. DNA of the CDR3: TGTGCCAGCAGCTCTTCGCGGGGGCAGTACAATGAGCAGTTCTTC.

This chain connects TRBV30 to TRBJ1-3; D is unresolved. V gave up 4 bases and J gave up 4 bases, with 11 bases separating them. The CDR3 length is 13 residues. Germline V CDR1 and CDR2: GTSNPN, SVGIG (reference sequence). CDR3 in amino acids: CAWKRGPGNTIYF. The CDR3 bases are TGTGCCTGGAAGAGAGGCCCGGGAAACACCATATATTTT.

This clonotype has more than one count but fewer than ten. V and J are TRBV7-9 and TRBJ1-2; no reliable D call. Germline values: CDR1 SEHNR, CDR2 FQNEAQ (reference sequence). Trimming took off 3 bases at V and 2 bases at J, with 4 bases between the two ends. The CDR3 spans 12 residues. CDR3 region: CASSFQNYGYTF. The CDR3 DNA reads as TGTGCCAGCAGCTTCCAGAACTATGGCTACACCTTC. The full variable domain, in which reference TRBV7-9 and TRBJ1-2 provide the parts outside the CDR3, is DTGVSQNPRHKITKRGQNVTFRCDPISEHNRLYWYRQTLGQGPEFLTYFQNEAQLEKSRLLSDRFSAERPKGSFSTLEIQRTEQGDSAMYLCASSFQNYGYTFGSGTRLTVV.

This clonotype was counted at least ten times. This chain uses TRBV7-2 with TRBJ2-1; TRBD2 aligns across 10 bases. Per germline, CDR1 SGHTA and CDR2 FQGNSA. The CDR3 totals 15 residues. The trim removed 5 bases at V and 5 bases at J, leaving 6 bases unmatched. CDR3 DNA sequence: TGTGCCAGCAGCGCGGGGACTAGCGCCGACAATGAGCAGTTCTTC. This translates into CASSAGTSADNEQFF.

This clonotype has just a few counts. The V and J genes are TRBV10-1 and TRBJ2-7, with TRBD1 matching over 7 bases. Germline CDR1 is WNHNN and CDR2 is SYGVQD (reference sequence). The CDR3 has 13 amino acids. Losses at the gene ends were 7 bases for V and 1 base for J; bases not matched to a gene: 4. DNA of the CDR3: TGCGCCAGCACCGGGACAGTGTCCTACGAGCAGTACGTC. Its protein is CASTGTVSYEQYV.

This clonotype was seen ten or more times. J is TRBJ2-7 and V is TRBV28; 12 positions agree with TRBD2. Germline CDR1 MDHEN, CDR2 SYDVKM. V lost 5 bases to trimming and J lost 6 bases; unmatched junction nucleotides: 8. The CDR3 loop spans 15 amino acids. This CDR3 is CASSRGLAGYVEQYF. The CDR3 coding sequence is TGTGCCAGCAGTCGCGGACTAGCGGGATATGTCGAGCAGTACTTC.

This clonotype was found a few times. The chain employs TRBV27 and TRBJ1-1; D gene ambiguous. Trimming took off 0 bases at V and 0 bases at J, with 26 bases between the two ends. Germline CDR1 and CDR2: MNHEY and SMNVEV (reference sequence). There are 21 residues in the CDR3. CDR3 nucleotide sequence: TGTGCCAGCAGTTTATCGAGAGTCTATAATGGTGAGAGGGTCATGAACACTGAAGCTTTCTTT. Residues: CASSLSRVYNGERVMNTEAFF.

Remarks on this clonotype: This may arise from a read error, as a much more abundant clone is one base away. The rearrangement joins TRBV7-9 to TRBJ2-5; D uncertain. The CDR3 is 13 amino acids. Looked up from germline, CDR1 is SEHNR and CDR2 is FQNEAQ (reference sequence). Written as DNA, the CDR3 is TGTGCCGGCAGCTTAGCCGTTCCTGAGACCCAGTACTTC. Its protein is CAGSLAVPETQYF.

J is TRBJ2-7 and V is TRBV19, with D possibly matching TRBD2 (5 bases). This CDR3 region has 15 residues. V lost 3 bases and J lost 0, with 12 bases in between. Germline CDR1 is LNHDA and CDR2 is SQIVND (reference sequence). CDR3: CASSMQLVRSYEQYF. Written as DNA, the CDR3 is TGTGCCAGTAGTATGCAACTAGTCCGCTCCTACGAGCAGTACTTC.

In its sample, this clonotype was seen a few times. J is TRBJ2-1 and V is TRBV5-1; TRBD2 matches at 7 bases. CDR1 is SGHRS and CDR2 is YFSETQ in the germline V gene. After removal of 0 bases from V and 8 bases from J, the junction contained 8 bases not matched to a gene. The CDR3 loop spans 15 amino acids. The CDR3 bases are TGCGCCAGCAGCTTGGAGGCTCGGGGGGTGGATGAGCAGTTCTTC. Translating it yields CASSLEARGVDEQFF.

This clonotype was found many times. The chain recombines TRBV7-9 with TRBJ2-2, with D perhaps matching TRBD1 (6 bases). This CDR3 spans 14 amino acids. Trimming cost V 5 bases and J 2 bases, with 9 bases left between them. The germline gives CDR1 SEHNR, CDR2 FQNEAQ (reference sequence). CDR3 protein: CASSQQGNTGELFF. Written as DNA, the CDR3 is TGTGCCAGCAGCCAACAGGGAAACACCGGGGAGCTGTTTTTT. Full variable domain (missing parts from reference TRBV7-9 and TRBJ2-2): DTGVSQNPRHKITKRGQNVTFRCDPISEHNRLYWYRQTLGQGPEFLTYFQNEAQLEKSRLLSDRFSAERPKGSFSTLEIQRTEQGDSAMYLCASSQQGNTGELFFGEGSRLTVL.

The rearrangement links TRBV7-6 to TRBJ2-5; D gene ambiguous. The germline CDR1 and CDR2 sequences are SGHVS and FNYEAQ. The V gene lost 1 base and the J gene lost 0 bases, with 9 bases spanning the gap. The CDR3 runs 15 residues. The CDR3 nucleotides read TGTGCCAGCAGCTTAGGAGCCCGGGACCAAGAGACCCAGTACTTC. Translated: CASSLGARDQETQYF.

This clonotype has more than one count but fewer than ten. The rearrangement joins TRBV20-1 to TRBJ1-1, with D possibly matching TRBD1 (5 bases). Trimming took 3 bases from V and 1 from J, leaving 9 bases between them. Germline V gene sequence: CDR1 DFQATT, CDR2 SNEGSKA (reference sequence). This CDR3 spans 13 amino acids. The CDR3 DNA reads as TGCAGTGCTAGTCGGCAGGGGAACACTGAAGCTTTCTTT. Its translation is CSASRQGNTEAFF.

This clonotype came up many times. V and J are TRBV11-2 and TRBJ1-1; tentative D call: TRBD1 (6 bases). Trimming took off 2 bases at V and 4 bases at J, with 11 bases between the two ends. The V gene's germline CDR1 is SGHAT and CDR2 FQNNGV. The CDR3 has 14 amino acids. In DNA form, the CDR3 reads TGTGCCAGCAGCTTACAGGGGCTGAGCACTGAAGCTTTCTTT. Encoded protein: CASSLQGLSTEAFF.

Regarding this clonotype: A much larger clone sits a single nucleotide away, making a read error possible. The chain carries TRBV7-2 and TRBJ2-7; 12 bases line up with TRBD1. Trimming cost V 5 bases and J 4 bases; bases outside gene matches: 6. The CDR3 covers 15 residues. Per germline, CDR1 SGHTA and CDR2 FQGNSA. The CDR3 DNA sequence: TGTGCCAGCAGCACGGGGACAGGGGGCCGGTACGAGCAGTACTTC. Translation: CASSTGTGGRYEQYF.